These 27 T cell receptor beta chains came from one sample sequenced in a study of neurological immune-mediated disorders. TCRdb reprocessed the 5' RACE reads via MiXCR and lists one record per CDR3 protein. The sample shows roughly 49,000 distinct CDR3 sequences, around 13% of them seen only once. The time point denotes: longitudinal time-point 2. Sequencing input: PBMCs. The receptors originated from a male donor with HTLV-1-associated myelopathy (HAM/TSP).

This clonotype was counted many times. This rearrangement joins TRBV2 to TRBJ2-7, with 8 bases matching TRBD1. Germline CDR1 reads SNHLY; CDR2 reads FYNNEI. The CDR3 sequence is 15 residues long. V shed 2 bases, J shed 4 bases, and the junction held 7 bases outside the gene matches. CDR3 coding DNA: TGTGCCAGCAGTGAATCAGGGGGCGGTTTATACGAGCAGTACTTC. Residues: CASSESGGGLYEQYF.

The sample holds many counts of this clonotype. The rearrangement uses TRBV5-6 and TRBJ2-4; D unresolved. CDR1 SGHDT and CDR2 YYEEEE come from the germline V gene. The CDR3 consists of 13 residues. V gave up 3 bases and J gave up 7 bases, with 11 bases separating them. As DNA, the CDR3 is TGTGCCAGCAGCTCGAACCAACGGAACATTCAGTACTTC. This gives the protein CASSSNQRNIQYF.

The chain uses TRBV15 and TRBJ1-1; tentatively, D is TRBD1 (6 bases). V lost 6 bases and J 4 bases, leaving 15 bases between the germline ends. CDR1 is LNHNV and CDR2 is YYDKDF in the germline V gene (reference sequence). The CDR3 extends over 14 amino acids. CDR3: CATRGAGDRTEAFF. The CDR3 nucleotides are TGTGCCACCAGAGGCGCAGGGGATCGCACTGAAGCTTTCTTT.

In its sample, this clonotype was seen many times. The chain employs TRBV5-1 and TRBJ1-1; weak D call: TRBD1 (5 bases). The CDR3 is made up of 15 amino acids. The V end lost 2 bases, the J end lost 0 bases, and 11 bases lay between the germline ends. Looked up from germline, CDR1 is SGHRS and CDR2 is YFSETQ. CDR3 coding DNA: TGCGCCAGCAGCTTCCAAGGGACGGTGAACACTGAAGCTTTCTTT. As protein: CASSFQGTVNTEAFF.

This clonotype was seen ten or more times. J is TRBJ2-6 and V is TRBV9; possibly TRBD2 for D (6 bases). V was pared by 2 bases and J by 4 bases, with 19 bases between. Germline lookup yields CDR1 SGDLS and CDR2 YYNGEE. The CDR3 loop spans 18 amino acids. The CDR3 DNA reads as TGTGCCAGCAGCGTCCCTAATGGGGAGGTGACCGGGGCCAACGTCCTGACTTTC. Its translation is CASSVPNGEVTGANVLTF.

This clonotype was seen ten or more times. This chain joins TRBV6-2 or TRBV6-3 and TRBJ1-2; D is undetermined. V was clipped by 6 bases and J by 6 bases, with 17 bases between them. Germline V CDR1 and CDR2: MNHEY, SVGEGT. The CDR3 length is 14 residues. CDR3 DNA: TGTGCCAGCAGCCTATTCGGACCTAGAGATGGCTACACCTTC. This encodes CASSLFGPRDGYTF.

In its sample, this clonotype was seen many times. V gene TRBV5-1 combines with J gene TRBJ2-3; no reliable D call. CDR1 is SGHRS, CDR2 YFSETQ, per germline. V lost 0 bases, J lost 2 bases, and 10 bases lay in between. The CDR3 consists of 15 residues. The CDR3 nucleotides read TGCGCCAGCAGCTTGGACGCCGGTCTCACAGATACGCAGTATTTT. Translating it yields CASSLDAGLTDTQYF.

This clonotype was picked up a small number of times. The rearrangement joins TRBV19 to TRBJ1-5; D may be TRBD1 (5 bases). Trimming took off 6 bases at V and 10 bases at J, with 19 bases between the two ends. Germline CDR1 LNHDA, CDR2 SQIVND (reference sequence). The CDR3 contains 14 residues. CDR3 sequence (DNA): TGTGCCAGTAGGTCTACAGGACTGGGTCAACCCCAGCATTTT. As protein: CASRSTGLGQPQHF.

With respect to this clonotype: Likely a read error: the CDR3 ends without its conserved phenylalanine or tryptophan. The DNA is left out, because the CDR3 cannot be placed on it with certainty; the CDR3 is given as TCRdb lists it. V usage is TRBV5-1 and J usage is TRBJ2-1; the table calls TRBD1, which could not be checked here. The CDR3 contains 14 residues when both ends are counted. Germline CDR1 and CDR2: SGHRS and YFSETQ. The CDR3 sequence is CASSSPGGADEQIL.

This clonotype came up many times. The chain combines TRBV5-1 with TRBJ2-6; 9 positions agree with TRBD1. The CDR3 totals 16 residues. Germline assignment: CDR1 SGHRS and CDR2 YFSETQ. Germline trimming cut 6 bases from V and 0 bases from J; bases unmatched to any gene: 4. The CDR3 DNA reads TGCGCCAGCACGGGACAGGGCTTCTCTGGGGCCAACGTCCTGACTTTC. Its translation: CASTGQGFSGANVLTF.

This clonotype was seen many times. The V and J genes are TRBV5-6 and TRBJ2-3, with 13 bases that match TRBD2. The CDR3 runs 18 residues. Germline V gene data show CDR1 as SGHDT and CDR2 as YYEEEE. The J segment lost 0 bases and the V segment lost 2 bases, leaving 6 bases of the junction unmatched. The CDR3 reads CASSLSLAGGLSTDTQYF. The CDR3 nucleotides read TGTGCCAGCAGCTTATCACTAGCGGGGGGGCTTAGCACAGATACGCAGTATTTT.

This clonotype was counted ten times or more. The chain employs TRBV5-1 and TRBJ2-7; 8 bases line up with TRBD1. Germline trimming cut 0 bases from V and 1 base from J; bases unmatched to any gene: 6. This CDR3 contains 16 residues. The germline gives CDR1 SGHRS, CDR2 YFSETQ. The CDR3 reads CASSLVATGGSYEQYF. The CDR3 bases are TGCGCCAGCAGCTTGGTGGCAACAGGGGGTTCCTACGAGCAGTACTTC.

This clonotype was seen at least ten times. The genes are TRBV5-1 and TRBJ2-7, with TRBD2 matching over 13 bases. V was clipped by 4 bases and J by 8 bases; unmatched bases: 12. Looked up from germline, CDR1 is SGHRS and CDR2 is YFSETQ. This CDR3 is built from 16 residues. This chain's CDR3 is CASSEARMGLAGQQYF. The CDR3 DNA is TGCGCCAGCAGCGAGGCAAGAATGGGACTAGCGGGGCAGCAGTACTTC.

The rearrangement joins TRBV7-6 to TRBJ2-6, with a possible D match to TRBD1 (5 bases). From germline, CDR1 is SGHVS and CDR2 FNYEAQ. The V gene lost 0 bases and the J gene lost 2 bases, with 11 bases spanning the gap. The CDR3 contains 17 residues. CDR3 residues: CASSLATPGTGANVLTF. CDR3 nucleotide sequence: TGTGCCAGCAGCTTAGCGACGCCAGGGACTGGGGCCAACGTCCTGACTTTC.

This clonotype appeared many times. The chain joins TRBV12-3 or TRBV12-4 to TRBJ1-6; D remains ambiguous. The V end was cut by 6 bases, the J end by 2 bases, with 14 bases between. There are 16 residues in the CDR3. CDR3 loop: CASRAPTGAYNSPLHF. CDR3 bases: TGTGCCAGCAGGGCGCCTACTGGAGCCTATAATTCACCCCTCCACTTT.

This clonotype was seen repeatedly, ten times or more. The chain links TRBV7-9 to TRBJ1-4, with unresolved D. The germline CDR1 and CDR2 sequences are SEHNR and FQNEAQ (reference sequence). CDR3 length: 11 residues. Trimming took off 5 bases at V and 5 bases at J, with 3 bases between the two ends. In DNA, the CDR3 is TGTGCCAGCAGCGGGAATGAAAAACTGTTTTTT. Translation gives CASSGNEKLFF.

This clonotype was found many times. The gene calls are TRBV7-2 and TRBJ2-5; D is uncertain. The germline gives CDR1 SGHTA, CDR2 FQGNSA. With 5 bases removed from V and 4 bases from J, the gap between germline ends came to 5 bases. The CDR3 length is 11 residues. CDR3 region: CASSRAETQYF. CDR3 nucleotides: TGTGCCAGCAGCCGCGCAGAGACCCAGTACTTC.

This clonotype was seen just once. V usage is TRBV7-2 and J usage is TRBJ2-5, with D perhaps matching TRBD2 (6 bases). Germline CDR1 is SGHTA and CDR2 is FQGNSA. The CDR3 has 15 residues. V shed 5 bases and J shed 5 bases, with 18 bases lying between them. This CDR3 reads CASSPHTSWGETQYF. The CDR3 DNA reads TGTGCCAGCAGCCCCCATACTAGCTGGGGGGAGACCCAGTACTTC.

At least ten counts were recorded for this clonotype. The gene calls are TRBV20-1 and TRBJ1-1, with 7 positions matching TRBD1. Germline assignment: CDR1 DFQATT and CDR2 SNEGSKA (reference sequence). Trimming at V came to 2 bases and at J to 0 bases, leaving 6 bases not matched to a gene. There are 15 residues in the CDR3. The CDR3 nucleotides read TGCAGTGCTAGACAGGGGGTTTTGATGAACACTGAAGCTTTCTTT. Amino acids: CSARQGVLMNTEAFF.

This clonotype was found many times. The rearrangement joins TRBV7-2 to TRBJ1-1; 10 bases align to TRBD1. Germline assignment: CDR1 SGHTA and CDR2 FQGNSA. The J segment lost 10 bases and the V segment lost 0 bases, leaving 8 bases of the junction unmatched. This CDR3 is 15 amino acids long. Here the CDR3 DNA reads TGTGCCAGCAGCTTAGCGGGACAGGGGATGTCTGGAGCTTTCTTT. Encoded protein: CASSLAGQGMSGAFF.

This sequence joins TRBV6-5 and TRBJ1-5, with D uncertain. This CDR3 is 14 amino acids long. CDR1 MNHEY and CDR2 SVGAGI come from the germline V gene. V lost 6 bases and J 4 bases, leaving 13 bases between the germline ends. CDR3 DNA sequence: TGTGCCAGCAGGCAGCGGCTGGAGAATCAGCCCCAGCATTTT. Residues: CASRQRLENQPQHF.

This clonotype has at least ten counts. The genes are TRBV5-1 and TRBJ1-3; D is unclear. This CDR3 contains 13 residues. Germline V CDR1 and CDR2: SGHRS, YFSETQ. V was pared by 5 bases and J by 0 bases, with 6 bases between. The CDR3 loop reads CASRPGSGNTIYF. CDR3 bases: TGCGCCAGCAGGCCGGGCTCTGGAAACACCATATATTTT.

This clonotype was counted at least ten times. The chain combines TRBV15 with TRBJ2-7; 7 bases are a match to TRBD1. J lost 0 bases, V lost 5 bases, and 7 bases had no gene match. CDR1 is LNHNV and CDR2 is YYDKDF in the germline V gene (reference sequence). CDR3 length equals 15 residues. DNA of the CDR3: TGTGCCACCAGCCCAAGAGGGGGCCACTCCTACGAGCAGTACTTC. It translates to CATSPRGGHSYEQYF.

In this sample, this clonotype turned up many times. The V call is TRBV5-5, the J call TRBJ2-1; 9 bases align to TRBD1. This CDR3 comprises 15 residues. The germline CDR1 and CDR2 sequences are SGHKS and YYEKEE (reference sequence). The trim removed 4 bases at V and 4 bases at J, leaving 6 bases unmatched. CDR3 nucleotides: TGTGCCAGCAGCACAGGGACAGGGTTGTACAATGAGCAGTTCTTC. This translates into CASSTGTGLYNEQFF.

This clonotype was seen many times. The chain employs TRBV2 and TRBJ1-4, with 9 bases matching TRBD1. Per the germline V gene, CDR1 is SNHLY and CDR2 is FYNNEI. This CDR3 region has 11 residues. V was pared by 6 bases and J by 12 bases, with 2 bases of the junction left unmatched. The CDR3 protein is CASRRDRELFF. CDR3 nucleotide sequence: TGTGCCAGCAGGCGGGACAGGGAACTGTTTTTT.

This clonotype was observed at least ten times. The chain couples TRBV18 to TRBJ2-5, with 7 positions matching TRBD1. J lost 1 base, V lost 3 bases, and 5 bases had no gene match. CDR1 is KGHSH, CDR2 LQKENI, per germline. The CDR3 sequence is 15 residues long. The CDR3 DNA follows: TGTGCCAGCTCACCCGGGCGGACAGGCCAAGAGACCCAGTACTTC. This encodes CASSPGRTGQETQYF.

There are many counts of this clonotype. V usage is TRBV27 and J usage is TRBJ1-6, with 11 bases aligning to TRBD1. The CDR3 length is 16 residues. The V gene's germline CDR1 is MNHEY and CDR2 SMNVEV (reference sequence). V trimming: 3 bases; J trimming: 7 bases; junction bases outside the gene matches: 5. CDR3 nucleotide sequence: TGTGCCAGCAGTTTTGGGACAGGGGGGTCGAATTCACCCCTCCACTTT. Its protein product is CASSFGTGGSNSPLHF.